The clone carrying this T cell receptor (beta chain) is a singleton in its sample. This entry belongs to a study of blood T cell repertoires in COVID-19. The repertoire was sequenced with immunoSEQ multiplex PCR; TCRdb's copy has only in-frame clones and lacks some. Among some 99,000 clones, about 80% were seen once, and the ten largest hold roughly 24%. The sample was peripheral blood. This clonotype originated in a man in his 70s with acute or convalescent COVID-19.

Here the CDR3 DNA reads TGTGCCACCAGTGATCCTAGCGGGGAAAGGGAGACCCAGTACTTC. It yields the protein CATSDPSGERETQYF. The chain recombines TRBV24-1 with TRBJ2-5; the match to TRBD2 covers 9 bases. The germline CDR1 and CDR2 sequences are KGHDR and SFDVKD. The CDR3 is made up of 15 amino acids. V was clipped by 3 bases and J by 5 bases; unmatched bases: 6.